The next 24 T cell receptor beta chains were all read from a single sample in a study of CD8 T cells in ankylosing spondylitis. TCRdb analysed the 5' RACE reads with MiXCR anew, one entry per CDR3 protein. The top ten hold approximately 3.5% of the sample, which has 100,000 to 150,000 distinct CDR3 sequences, about a tenth seen once. Sequencing was done on a sample of blood, either unsorted or a sorted T cell fraction (not recorded which). The receptors come from a male donor with ankylosing spondylitis or in good health (not recorded which).

This clonotype was detected many times. J is TRBJ2-1 and V is TRBV5-1; D perhaps matches TRBD2 (6 bases). V was shortened by 2 bases and J by 2 bases, with 17 bases between the two germline ends. This CDR3 has 17 residues. CDR1 is SGHRS, CDR2 YFSETQ, per germline. This CDR3 reads CASSFGRRGATYNEQFF. In DNA form, the CDR3 reads TGCGCCAGCAGCTTCGGGCGGAGGGGCGCCACCTACAATGAGCAGTTCTTC.

A note on this clonotype: A much larger clone lies a single base off, so this may be a read error. The chain has TRBV11-2 and TRBJ2-7; maybe TRBD2 (5 bases). Deletions cut 3 bases from V and 6 bases from J, with 9 bases between. This CDR3 comprises 12 residues. Germline CDR1 is SGHAT and CDR2 is FQNNGV. The DNA of the CDR3 is TGTGCCAGCAGCTTTACGGGGTCCGAGCAGTACTTC. This encodes CASSFTGSEQYF.

This clonotype was seen at least ten times. The V and J genes are TRBV7-6 and TRBJ2-5; D is perhaps TRBD1 or TRBD2 (5 bases each). V lost 3 bases, J lost 2 bases, and 13 bases lay in between. The germline V gene encodes CDR1 SGHVS and CDR2 FNYEAQ. CDR3 length equals 15 residues. CDR3 amino acids: CASSLGRNYQETQYF. CDR3 DNA sequence: TGTGCCAGCAGCTTGGGACGAAACTATCAAGAGACCCAGTACTTC.

This clonotype turned up a few times. The chain is built from TRBV5-1 and TRBJ2-7; 8 positions agree with TRBD2. Unmatched junction bases numbered 10, after V lost 3 bases and J lost 2 bases. This CDR3 contains 16 residues. CDR1 is SGHRS and CDR2 is YFSETQ in the germline V gene. DNA for the CDR3: TGCGCCAGCAGCTACCGTACTAGCGGAGGGACCTACGAGCAGTACTTC. It codes for CASSYRTSGGTYEQYF.

This clonotype was counted ten times or more. The chain recombines TRBV7-9 with TRBJ1-4, with no clear D. CDR1 and CDR2 (germline): SEHNR, FQNEAQ (reference sequence). This CDR3 comprises 12 residues. V was trimmed by 7 bases and J by 5 bases, leaving 8 bases between them. Here the CDR3 DNA reads TGTGCCAGCATAAGAGGCAATGAAAAACTGTTTTTT. This codes for CASIRGNEKLFF.

With regard to this clonotype: One end of the junction fails to match germline, which may point to a read error. The chain recombines TRBV7-9 with TRBJ2-6, with D perhaps assigned TRBD1 or TRBD2 (5 bases each). This CDR3 has 14 residues. CDR1 and CDR2 (germline): SEHNR, FQNEAQ (reference sequence). CDR3 loop: CASSLAPGANGLTF. The CDR3 nucleotides are TGTGCCAGCAGCTTAGCGCCCGGGGCCAACGGCCTGACTTTC.

This clonotype has a count of ten or more. CDR3 sequence: CASSYSTVFQPQHF. As DNA, the CDR3 is TGTGCCAGCAGTTACTCGACAGTTTTTCAGCCCCAGCATTTT. The chain carries TRBV6-2 or TRBV6-3 and TRBJ1-5; a possible D gene is TRBD1 (5 bases). Trimming removed 0 bases from V and 6 bases from J, with 9 bases in between. Germline loops: CDR1 MNHEY, CDR2 SVGEGT. The CDR3 runs 14 residues.

This chain links TRBV10-3 with TRBJ2-1; D may be TRBD1 (6 bases). Trimming cost V 2 bases and J 5 bases, with 16 bases left between them. The CDR3 loop spans 16 amino acids. Germline CDR1 ENHRY, CDR2 SYGVKD. The DNA for the CDR3 is TGTGCCATCAGTGAGGGACAGCCCGGGGTGGACAATGAGCAGTTCTTC. It translates to CAISEGQPGVDNEQFF.

This clonotype was recorded many times. V and J are TRBV13 and TRBJ1-2; the D is unclear. The V and J ends lost 2 bases and 7 bases respectively, with 17 bases between them. The CDR3 extends over 15 amino acids. Germline values: CDR1 PRHDT, CDR2 FYEKMQ (reference sequence). In DNA form, the CDR3 reads TGTGCCAGCAGCTTAAAGGCTCAAGAGGGATTTGGCTACACCTTC. Translation gives CASSLKAQEGFGYTF.

The chain has TRBV27 and TRBJ1-4, with 8 bases matching TRBD1. The junction had 5 bases not matched to a gene; V was cut back by 4 bases and J by 4 bases. The germline CDR1 and CDR2 sequences are MNHEY and SMNVEV (reference sequence). This CDR3 region has 15 residues. CDR3 DNA: TGTGCCAGCAGTTACAGGGGGAGAAATAATGAAAAACTGTTTTTT. This gives the protein CASSYRGRNNEKLFF.

The chain combines TRBV5-6 with TRBJ2-1; 8 nucleotides line up with TRBD2. CDR1 is SGHDT, CDR2 YYEEEE, per germline. The J segment lost 3 bases and the V segment lost 4 bases, leaving 6 bases of the junction unmatched. The CDR3 loop spans 15 amino acids. The CDR3 is CASSRAAGGYNEQFF. Here the CDR3 DNA reads TGTGCCAGCAGCAGGGCGGCGGGAGGCTACAATGAGCAGTTCTTC.

This clonotype was seen a few times. This rearrangement joins TRBV5-1 to TRBJ1-6, with D uncertain. From germline, CDR1 is SGHRS and CDR2 YFSETQ. The V and J ends lost 0 bases and 5 bases respectively, with 9 bases between them. The CDR3 has 15 amino acids. CDR3 in amino acids: CASSLDSADNSPLHF. DNA of the CDR3: TGCGCCAGCAGCTTGGACAGTGCTGATAATTCACCCCTCCACTTT. The complete variable domain, with remaining parts taken from reference TRBV5-1 and TRBJ1-6, reads KAGVTQTPRYLIKTRGQQVTLSCSPISGHRSVSWYQQTPGQGLQFLFEYFSETQRNKGNFPGRFSGRQFSNSRSEMNVSTLELGDSALYLCASSLDSADNSPLHFGNGTRLTVT.

This clonotype came up many times. This sequence joins TRBV15 and TRBJ2-1; 12 bases line up with TRBD2. This CDR3 has 16 amino acids. The germline V gene has CDR1 LNHNV and CDR2 YYDKDF (reference sequence). J lost 2 bases, V lost 1 base, and 0 bases had no gene match. This CDR3 is CATSRGLAGAYNEQFF. The CDR3 DNA is TGTGCCACCAGCAGAGGACTAGCGGGAGCCTACAATGAGCAGTTCTTC.

The CDR3: CASSLAGGGREKLFF. In DNA, the CDR3 is TGCGCCAGCAGCTTGGCCGGCGGGGGTCGCGAAAAACTGTTTTTT. The rearrangement joins TRBV5-1 to TRBJ1-4; TRBD1 might be the D (5 bases). CDR1 and CDR2 from the germline V gene are SGHRS and YFSETQ. The CDR3 covers 15 residues. V lost 0 bases, J lost 8 bases, and 14 bases lay in between.

Many counts were recorded for this clonotype. The chain joins TRBV20-1 to TRBJ2-3; D gene ambiguous. V lost 4 bases, J lost 5 bases, and 16 bases lay in between. Germline CDR1 reads DFQATT; CDR2 reads SNEGSKA (reference sequence). The CDR3 length is 14 residues. The CDR3 region is CSANKPTLRDTQYF. Written as DNA, the CDR3 is TGCAGTGCTAACAAACCTACATTGCGAGATACGCAGTATTTT.

The chain has TRBV18 and TRBJ2-1; tentative D call: TRBD1 (6 bases). The CDR3 contains 16 residues. V lost 3 bases and J lost 5, with 17 bases in between. Germline assignment: CDR1 KGHSH and CDR2 LQKENI. The CDR3 loop reads CASSPLGAFGNNEQFF. The CDR3 DNA reads as TGTGCCAGCTCACCCCTGGGGGCCTTTGGGAACAATGAGCAGTTCTTC.

This clonotype was seen repeatedly, ten times or more. The rearrangement uses TRBV29-1 and TRBJ1-1; no definite D call. V gave up 2 bases and J gave up 1 base, with 8 bases separating them. CDR1 and CDR2 from the germline V gene are SQVTM and ANQGSEA. The CDR3 is 13 amino acids. In DNA form, the CDR3 reads TGCAGCGTTGAAATTGGGAGGAACACTGAAGCTTTCTTT. This encodes CSVEIGRNTEAFF.

This clonotype was observed a handful of times. Here the CDR3 reads CSARVRTRDHSYNEQFF. DNA of the CDR3: TGCAGTGCTAGAGTGCGGACTAGGGACCACTCCTACAATGAGCAGTTCTTC. The rearrangement links TRBV20-1 to TRBJ2-1, with 7 bases lining up with TRBD2. The CDR3 runs 17 residues. Germline CDR1 reads DFQATT; CDR2 reads SNEGSKA (reference sequence). The ends lost 1 base at V and 0 bases at J; junction bases unmatched: 9.

In this sample, this clonotype turned up a few times. The V and J genes are TRBV29-1 and TRBJ2-7; D ambiguous. There are 12 residues in the CDR3. The germline V gene has CDR1 SQVTM and CDR2 ANQGSEA. Trimming left V 4 bases short and J 4 bases short, with 11 bases between. CDR3 protein: CSVARYGYEQYF. CDR3 sequence (DNA): TGCAGCGTTGCCAGGTACGGATACGAGCAGTACTTC.

This clonotype was recorded only once. Because the CDR3 is missing its conserved closing phenylalanine or tryptophan, this is likely a read error. V and J are TRBV5-1 and TRBJ1-1, with D tentatively TRBD1 (5 bases). Trimming removed 4 bases from V and 1 base from J, with 8 bases in between. This CDR3 contains 13 residues. CDR1 is SGHRS, CDR2 YFSETQ, per germline. The CDR3 region is CASSQQANTEAFL. The CDR3 DNA reads TGCGCCAGCAGCCAACAGGCGAACACTGAAGCTTTCTTA.

This clonotype was recorded at least ten times. The chain employs TRBV18 and TRBJ2-7, with 8 bases identical to TRBD2. Germline values: CDR1 KGHSH, CDR2 LQKENI. V trimming: 1 base; J trimming: 0 bases; junction bases outside the gene matches: 14. This CDR3 is 19 amino acids long. The chain's CDR3 is CASSPLTSGLARSSYEQYF. In DNA form, the CDR3 reads TGTGCCAGCTCACCACTTACGAGTGGACTAGCCCGAAGCTCCTACGAGCAGTACTTC.

This clonotype was seen a handful of times. The chain joins TRBV4-3 to TRBJ1-6; D gene uncertain. The CDR3 totals 16 residues. Germline V gene sequence: CDR1 LGHNA, CDR2 YSLEER. Trimming shortened V by 0 bases and J by 6 bases, and 12 bases separated the two germline ends. CDR3 in amino acids: CASSQDAAIRNSPLHF. The CDR3 nucleotides are TGCGCCAGCAGCCAAGATGCGGCCATTCGTAATTCACCCCTCCACTTT.

This clonotype was counted ten times or more. The chain recombines TRBV15 with TRBJ2-1, with D maybe TRBD2 (6 bases). CDR1 is LNHNV, CDR2 YYDKDF, per germline (reference sequence). With 0 bases removed from V and 2 bases from J, the gap between germline ends came to 14 bases. The CDR3 covers 17 residues. The CDR3 DNA sequence: TGTGCCACCAGCAGAGATCTTGGCGGGGACCCCTACAATGAGCAGTTCTTC. Translating it yields CATSRDLGGDPYNEQFF. The variable domain in full, completed from reference TRBV15 and TRBJ2-1, reads DAMVIQNPRYQVTQFGKPVTLSCSQTLNHNVMYWYQQKSSQAPKLLFHYYDKDFNNEADTPDNFQSRRPNTSFCFLDIRSPGLGDTAMYLCATSRDLGGDPYNEQFFGPGTRLTVL.

This clonotype was seen only a few times. The V call is TRBV19, the J call TRBJ2-2; either TRBD1 or TRBD2 may supply D (5 bases each). Trimming took off 7 bases at V and 4 bases at J, with 19 bases between the two ends. The CDR3 covers 16 residues. Germline CDR1 LNHDA, CDR2 SQIVND (reference sequence). In nucleotides, the CDR3 is TGTGCCAGTATAGGTGGGACGCTAGCTGGCACCGGGGAGCTGTTTTTT. It is translated as CASIGGTLAGTGELFF.